This paragraph reports one T cell receptor (beta chain). Its antigen is as yet unknown. The data stem from a study of cytomegalovirus exposure and HLA in healthy donors. Overall study context: Prior work identified around 110 million unique TCR beta sequences in 150 million to 200 million T cells.

The CDR3 spans 13 residues. The V gene end was trimmed by 2 bases and the J gene end by 6 bases; junction bases not matched to a gene: 1. Germline V CDR1 and CDR2: SGHDT, YYEEEE. Study results and limitations: In a later analysis, most CMV-associated TCR beta chains appeared HLA-restricted. In an earlier analysis, productive rearrangement rates for most beta V segments clustered near 87% or 30%.

The PCR was carried out with 60 Vbeta primers and 13 Jbeta primers. Assay: immunoSEQ multiplex PCR; the TCRdb copy retains only in-frame clones and omits some. The table includes approximately 190,000 clones, roughly 84% detected once. Donors showed nominal health when sampled, although they likely had unrecorded immune exposures. V and J are TRBV5-6 and TRBJ1-5; 8 positions match TRBD1. The sample was PBMCs. The receptor was derived from a boy aged 5-17 years in good health and CMV-seronegative. The CDR3 spells CASSLQGVQPQHF. CDR3 coding DNA: TGTGCCAGCAGCTTACAGGGGGTTCAGCCCCAGCATTTT.